The clone carrying this TCR beta chain was recorded a few times. Its antigen is undetermined. As to treatment: some 19 received Ad26.COV2.S at low or high dose, single or two shots; 5 received placebo; per-sample allocation not given. Sampling took place 63 days after the first vaccine or placebo injection. This Boston cohort included adults aged 18-55 years. Looked up from germline, CDR1 is MNHEY and CDR2 is SMNVEV (reference sequence). After removal of 6 bases from V and 2 bases from J, the junction contained 7 bases not matched to a gene. This CDR3 is built from 16 residues. Assay: immunoSEQ multiplex PCR; the TCRdb copy retains only in-frame clones and omits some. The table records some 370,000 clones, roughly four fifths of them present only once. This sample was taken from a study of Ad26.COV2.S vaccination and SARS-CoV-2 variants. Findings and limits, study-wide: Placebo recipients had lower spike-specific TCR breadth than vaccine recipients.

Material: peripheral blood, obtained in a trial of Ad26.COV2.S vaccine versus placebo. This TCR derives from a person aged 18-60 years who received the Ad26.COV2.S COVID-19 vaccine or a placebo. The V and J genes are TRBV27 and TRBJ2-3, with TRBD2 matching 11 bases. Here the CDR3 reads CASSPLAGGYTDTQYF. The CDR3 DNA reads TGTGCCAGCAGCCCATTAGCGGGAGGGTACACAGATACGCAGTATTTT.